These 22 T cell receptor beta chains were sequenced from one sample in a study of blood T cell repertoires in COVID-19. Data came from immunoSEQ multiplex PCR; TCRdb stores just in-frame clones and leaves some out. The data show around 270,000 clones, 86% seen once. Sequenced: peripheral blood. The source is a man aged 30-40 years with active or convalescent COVID-19.

The chain couples TRBV30 to TRBJ2-7, with 7 positions matching TRBD1. The CDR3 consists of 14 residues. The trim removed 0 bases at V and 0 bases at J, leaving 2 bases unmatched. Germline values: CDR1 GTSNPN, CDR2 SVGIG (reference sequence). Here the CDR3 DNA reads TGTGCCTGGAGTGTCTGGGACAGCTCCTACGAGCAGTACTTC. Translated, it gives CAWSVWDSSYEQYF.

The rearrangement uses TRBV4-1 and TRBJ2-7; 7 bases map to TRBD1. Germline-derived CDR1 and CDR2 are MGHRA and YSYEKL. After removal of 5 bases from V and 1 base from J, the junction contained 5 bases not matched to a gene. The CDR3 extends over 14 amino acids. DNA of the CDR3: TGCGCCAGCAGCTTGCCGGGACAGTCCTACGAGCAGTACTTC. Protein sequence: CASSLPGQSYEQYF.

The rearrangement links TRBV3-1 (or the pseudogene TRBV3-2) to TRBJ2-7; TRBD1 is a possible D gene (6 bases). Germline CDR1 and CDR2: LGHDT and YNNKEL (reference sequence). V dropped 0 bases and J dropped 3 bases, with 18 bases sitting between them. The CDR3 spans 17 residues. The CDR3: CASSQDSQPGDHYEQYF. DNA for the CDR3: TGTGCCAGCAGCCAAGATTCGCAGCCAGGGGACCACTACGAGCAGTACTTC.

The genes are TRBV7-3 and TRBJ2-1; TRBD2 agrees at 11 bases. CDR3 length: 16 residues. Germline lookup yields CDR1 SGHTA and CDR2 FQGTGA. V shed 3 bases and J 4 bases; nucleotides not matched to a gene: 5. The CDR3 region is CASSFELAGGYNEQFF. The CDR3 DNA sequence: TGTGCCAGCAGCTTCGAATTAGCGGGGGGGTACAATGAGCAGTTCTTC.

This sequence joins TRBV6-6 and TRBJ1-5, with D possibly matching TRBD1 (5 bases). Germline V gene data show CDR1 as MNHNY and CDR2 as SVGAGI (reference sequence). The CDR3 runs to 15 residues. Trimming cost V 4 bases and J 5 bases, with 15 bases left between them. DNA for the CDR3: TGTGCCAGCAGTTTATGGGGCGACGGCGATCAGCCCCAGCATTTT. The encoded protein is CASSLWGDGDQPQHF.

This chain links TRBV6-5 with TRBJ1-1; unclear D gene. Germline loops: CDR1 MNHEY, CDR2 SVGAGI. The CDR3 extends over 14 amino acids. The V gene lost 0 bases and the J gene lost 4 bases, with 9 bases spanning the gap. This CDR3 is CASSYSEGLTEAFF. The CDR3 nucleotides read TGTGCCAGCAGTTACTCGGAAGGACTCACTGAAGCTTTCTTT.

This clone is a singleton in its sample. This chain links TRBV2 with TRBJ1-1; D possibly corresponds to TRBD1 (5 bases). Germline V gene data show CDR1 as SNHLY and CDR2 as FYNNEI. V dropped 7 bases and J dropped 11 bases, with 20 bases sitting between them. This CDR3 is 13 amino acids long. CDR3 in amino acids: CASTTVHVRVAFF. The CDR3 DNA reads as TGTGCCAGCACGACAGTTCATGTACGAGTGGCTTTCTTT.

The J gene is TRBJ2-5, the V gene TRBV9; 13 bases match TRBD2. This CDR3 is built from 16 residues. V lost 4 bases to trimming and J lost 2 bases; unmatched junction nucleotides: 5. Germline CDR1 and CDR2: SGDLS and YYNGEE. The CDR3 DNA is TGTGCCAGCAGCCCCGGACTAGCGGGGGTACAAGAGACCCAGTACTTC. Amino acids: CASSPGLAGVQETQYF.

The sample holds a few counts of this clone. The chain is built from TRBV7-8 and TRBJ2-7; a weak D match, TRBD2 (6 bases). The V and J ends lost 1 base and 1 base respectively, with 8 bases between them. This CDR3 has 14 amino acids. Germline CDR1 SGHVS, CDR2 FQNEAQ. CDR3 bases: TGTGCCAGCAGCTTAGTAGCGGCTTCCTACGAGCAGTACTTC. Encoded protein: CASSLVAASYEQYF.

This clone has more than one count but fewer than ten. The chain uses TRBV7-2 and TRBJ1-3, with D perhaps matching TRBD1 (5 bases). The CDR3 totals 15 residues. The germline V gene encodes CDR1 SGHTA and CDR2 FQGNSA. Between the trimmed V and J ends, which lost 2 bases and 4 bases, there was a span of 12 bases. In DNA form, the CDR3 reads TGTGCCAGCAGCTTACCTCCAGGGTTCGGAAACACCATATATTTT. Residues: CASSLPPGFGNTIYF.

V is TRBV9 and J is TRBJ1-5; D ambiguous. CDR1 SGDLS and CDR2 YYNGEE come from the germline V gene. V lost 0 bases and J lost 4, with 8 bases in between. This CDR3 has 14 residues. CDR3 loop: CASSVAPGNQPQHF. The CDR3 region has the DNA TGTGCCAGCAGCGTAGCCCCCGGGAATCAGCCCCAGCATTTT.

The genes are TRBV9 and TRBJ2-3, with a weak D call TRBD2 (6 bases). Trimming took 0 bases from V and 7 from J, leaving 9 bases between them. Germline V gives CDR1 SGDLS, CDR2 YYNGEE. The CDR3 length is 13 residues. DNA for the CDR3: TGTGCCAGCAGCGTAGGGGGGAGGAATACGCAGTATTTT. The encoded protein is CASSVGGRNTQYF.

V and J are TRBV7-3 and TRBJ2-3; D possibly corresponds to TRBD2 (5 bases). Trimming left V 4 bases short and J 2 bases short, with 13 bases between. Germline values: CDR1 SGHTA, CDR2 FQGTGA. The CDR3 length is 15 residues. CDR3 coding DNA: TGTGCCAGCAGCTCCCTGGAGGACCCCACAGATACGCAGTATTTT. Protein: CASSSLEDPTDTQYF.

The chain uses TRBV27 and TRBJ1-5; TRBD1 matches at 9 bases. Losses at the gene ends were 5 bases for V and 8 bases for J; bases not matched to a gene: 7. This CDR3 contains 14 residues. The germline CDR1 and CDR2 sequences are MNHEY and SMNVEV (reference sequence). CDR3 bases: TGTGCCAGCAGTATGAACAGGGGGCATAAGCCCCAGCATTTT. Its translation is CASSMNRGHKPQHF.

This chain links TRBV6-5 with TRBJ1-3; D not certain. The CDR3 is 14 residues long. The germline gives CDR1 MNHEY, CDR2 SVGAGI. The ends were cut back, 2 bases at V and 0 bases at J, with 5 bases in the middle. CDR3 amino acids: CASSYTLSGNTIYF. CDR3 coding DNA: TGTGCCAGCAGTTACACTCTCTCTGGAAACACCATATATTTT.

The chain carries TRBV7-9 and TRBJ2-5; D call uncertain. The CDR3 sequence is 14 residues long. CDR1 and CDR2 from the germline V gene are SEHNR and FQNEAQ (reference sequence). Trimming shortened V by 6 bases and J by 4 bases, and 15 bases separated the two germline ends. The CDR3 sequence is CASSKSFGRETQYF. CDR3 DNA sequence: TGTGCCAGCAGTAAAAGTTTTGGCAGAGAGACCCAGTACTTC.

This chain joins TRBV19 and TRBJ1-3; 7 bases agree with TRBD1. Germline lookup yields CDR1 LNHDA and CDR2 SQIVND (reference sequence). The CDR3 covers 16 residues. The V gene end was trimmed by 4 bases and the J gene end by 1 base; junction bases not matched to a gene: 7. CDR3 sequence: CASSRAATGSGNTIYF. The DNA for the CDR3 is TGTGCCAGTAGTAGGGCCGCGACAGGGTCTGGAAACACCATATATTTT.

The chain combines TRBV2 with TRBJ1-2, with 7 bases lining up with TRBD1. The CDR3 totals 13 residues. Germline assignment: CDR1 SNHLY and CDR2 FYNNEI. V was clipped by 6 bases and J by 2 bases; unmatched bases: 3. CDR3 in amino acids: CASRGTANYGYTF. DNA for the CDR3: TGTGCCAGCAGGGGGACAGCAAACTATGGCTACACCTTC.

This clone came up a few times. The genes are TRBV7-2 and TRBJ1-4; 7 bases line up with TRBD1. The V gene's germline CDR1 is SGHTA and CDR2 FQGNSA. V lost 5 bases, J lost 5 bases, and 8 bases stayed unmatched. The length of the CDR3 is 15 residues. This CDR3 is CASSATGVLNEKLFF. The DNA for the CDR3 is TGTGCCAGCAGCGCCACAGGGGTCCTAAATGAAAAACTGTTTTTT.

The chain has TRBV12-3 or TRBV12-4 and TRBJ2-7; perhaps TRBD2 as D (6 bases). The CDR3 consists of 12 residues. V was cut by 4 bases and J by 3 bases, with 7 bases left in between. For the CDR3, the DNA is TGTGCCAGCAGTTGGGACTTCTACGAGCAGTACTTC. It encodes CASSWDFYEQYF.

The chain joins TRBV5-5 to TRBJ1-4, with D perhaps TRBD1 (5 bases). This CDR3 has 16 residues. V was trimmed by 2 bases and J by 3 bases, leaving 14 bases between them. Per the germline V gene, CDR1 is SGHKS and CDR2 is YYEKEE (reference sequence). The CDR3 region is CASSFDTGDANEKLFF. The DNA for the CDR3 is TGTGCCAGCAGCTTTGACACAGGCGACGCTAATGAAAAACTGTTTTTT.

The rearrangement uses TRBV7-8 and TRBJ2-4, with D possibly TRBD1 on 5 matching bases. Trimming removed 4 bases at V and 0 bases at J, with 10 bases between. This CDR3 comprises 15 residues. Per germline, CDR1 SGHVS and CDR2 FQNEAQ. In nucleotides, the CDR3 is TGTGCCAGCAGCTCCGACAGATTAGCCAAAAACATTCAGTACTTC. It specifies CASSSDRLAKNIQYF. The full variable domain, completed using reference TRBV7-8 and TRBJ2-4, is GAGVSQSPRYKVAKRGQDVALRCDPISGHVSLFWYQQALGQGPEFLTYFQNEAQLDKSGLPSDRFFAERPEGSVSTLKIQRTQQEDSAVYLCASSSDRLAKNIQYFGAGTRLSVL.